The clone carrying this T cell receptor (beta chain) was seen only once. The antigen is undetermined. Germline assignment: CDR1 SNHLY and CDR2 FYNNEI. The CDR3 extends over 13 amino acids. The germline V and J ends were trimmed by 7 bases and 5 bases, with 11 bases remaining between them. These data belong to a study of shared clonotypes between healthy human individuals. In the study overall: Three CD4 naive, three CD4 memory, two CD8 naive and one CD8 memory plate were used per donor.

Study-level points and caveats: The sole specimen, blood, was sampled, and tissue repertoires likely differ. Non-shared clonotypes showed lower generation probabilities than clonotypes common to all four donors.

Original analysis: ImmunoSEQ yielded junction-only sequences lacking quality scores, so filtering differed. Libraries were prepared by immunoSEQ multiplex PCR; TCRdb keeps only in-frame clonotypes and omits some of them. That table is the source of V, J and clone size, and D and trimming were worked out from the DNA. The table shows under 2,500,000 clones, with around 95% occurring only once. The chain couples TRBV2 to TRBJ2-2; D is possibly TRBD2 (6 bases). The TCR comes from a man aged 18 to 35 in good health. The sequencing input was naive CD4+ T cells sorted from blood. Subset in this sample: CD45RA+ positively selected. The CDR3 region is CASKRGGTGELFF. CDR3 bases: TGTGCCAGCAAGCGTGGGGGGACCGGGGAGCTGTTTTTT. The whole variable domain, remainder taken from reference TRBV2 and TRBJ2-2, is EPEVTQTPSHQVTQMGQEVILRCVPISNHLYFYWYRQILGQKVEFLVSFYNNEISEKSEIFDDQFSVERPDGSNFTLKIRSTKLEDSAMYFCASKRGGTGELFFGEGSRLTVL.